This is a list of T cell receptor beta chains from one sample in a study of blood T cell dynamics during melanoma immunotherapy. Profiling relied on immunoSEQ multiplex PCR, and the TCRdb table lists in-frame clones only, not all of them. The sample has some 15,000 clones, around 84% seen once. The sample was blood, taken from a patient treated with checkpoint blockade. These TCRs come from a human donor with melanoma. Each CDR3 is given with its conserved first and last residue. Each record gives: J gene, D gene, clone size, V gene, CDR3 DNA, CDR3 protein. A D gene is named only where the DNA matches it firmly. Clone size is stated in some rows and not others, as once, few, many or a class when expanded.

>TRBJ1-5|.|few|TRBV19
TGTGCCAGTAGTAACCCAGGCGGGAGCTTGCTTAATCAGCCCCAGCATTTT
CASSNPGGSLLNQPQHF
>TRBJ1-2|TRBD1|.|TRBV4-2
TGTGCCAGCAGCCAAGATTACAGGGGCCACTCCAACTATGGCTACACCTTC
CASSQDYRGHSNYGYTF
>TRBJ1-2|TRBD1|.|TRBV5-6
TGTGCCAGCAGCTTGGCCCCGGGACAGAACTATGGCTACACCTTC
CASSLAPGQNYGYTF
>TRBJ1-3|.|.|TRBV5-6
TGTGCCAGCAGCTTGGAACCGGGGGCGCGAGGAAACACCATATATTTT
CASSLEPGARGNTIYF
>TRBJ1-1|.|.|TRBV7-9
TGTGCCAGCAGCTTGCAGCAAAACACTGAAGCTTTCTTT
CASSLQQNTEAFF
>TRBJ1-2|TRBD1|.|TRBV6-6
TGTGCCAGCGAAGACAGGGCATTCGGTCATGGCTACACCTTC
CASEDRAFGHGYTF
>TRBJ1-2|.|few|TRBV7-2
TGTGCCAGCAGCCCCACAGGAATAAATGGCTACACCTTC
CASSPTGINGYTF
>TRBJ1-5|.|.|TRBV7-2
TGTGCCAGCAGCCGGGATTATTATAGCAATCAGCCCCAGCATTTT
CASSRDYYSNQPQHF
>TRBJ1-2|.|.|TRBV5-6
TGTGCCAGCAAGAGACCGGACATCCCGGGGAACTATGGCTACACCTTC
CASKRPDIPGNYGYTF
>TRBJ1-2|.|.|TRBV2
TGTGCCAGCAGTGACATCACGGGCTATGGCTACACCTTC
CASSDITGYGYTF
>TRBJ2-5|TRBD1|.|TRBV5-4
TGTGCCAGCAGCGGGGGACAGGGAGGGAGGCTATCCCAAGAGACCCAGTACTTC
CASSGGQGGRLSQETQYF
>TRBJ2-2|TRBD1|.|TRBV5-1
TGCGCCAGCAGCATGACAGGGTCCGGGGAGCTGTTTTTT
CASSMTGSGELFF
>TRBJ2-2|TRBD2|.|TRBV19
TGTGCCAGTACCCATCGAGCTAGCGGGAACACCGGGGAGCTGTTTTTT
CASTHRASGNTGELFF
>TRBJ1-2|.|.|TRBV7-2
TGTGCCAGCAGCAATCAACGGGGGGCAGAAGGAGGCTACACCTTC
CASSNQRGAEGGYTF
>TRBJ2-2|TRBD1|.|TRBV2
TGTGCCAGCAACTTCCGGGACAGGGGTACGGGGGAGCTGTTTTTT
CASNFRDRGTGELFF
>TRBJ1-2|TRBD1|.|TRBV6-6
TGTGCCAGCAGTTACTCGGACAGGGGGGGCTACACCTTC
CASSYSDRGGYTF
>TRBJ2-4|.|.|TRBV7-2
TGTGCCAGCAGCTCGGCAGACATTCAGTACTTC
CASSSADIQYF
>TRBJ2-5|TRBD2|few|TRBV4-3
TGCGCCAGCAGCCAAGAGGGCCGGGGGGGGCCCCAGTACTTC
CASSQEGRGGPQYF
>TRBJ2-3|TRBD2|once|TRBV9
TGTGCCAGCAGCGGGGGACTATCTTCCACAGATACGCAGTATTTT
CASSGGLSSTDTQYF
>TRBJ1-1|.|few|TRBV15
TGTGCCACCAGCAGAGTCGGGAACACTGAAGCTTTCTTT
CATSRVGNTEAFF
>TRBJ2-3|.|.|TRBV5-1
TGCGCCAGCAGCTTGACTAGCCCAGATACGCAGTATTTT
CASSLTSPDTQYF
>TRBJ1-2|TRBD1|few|TRBV6-6
TGTGCCAGCCGTAGAGGGGGCGACTATGGCTACACCTTC
CASRRGGDYGYTF
>TRBJ2-3|.|.|TRBV10-1
TGCGCCAGCAGTATATCAGGCGGAGGGATGGATACGCAGTATTTT
CASSISGGGMDTQYF
>TRBJ1-6|.|.|TRBV6-1
TGTGCCAGCAGTGGTGGGAGTGGTAATTCACCCCTCCACTTT
CASSGGSGNSPLHF
>TRBJ2-1|TRBD1|.|TRBV28
TGTGCCAGCAGTTTTAGGGACAGGCCACTACGGGGGCAGTTCTTC
CASSFRDRPLRGQFF
>TRBJ1-4|.|few|TRBV6-1
TGTGCCAGCAGTGAAGGGGACCGAGATAATGAAAAACTGTTTTTT
CASSEGDRDNEKLFF
>TRBJ2-7|.|.|TRBV7-9
TGTGCCAGCAGCTTAGGGCAGGTCTACGAGCAGTACTTC
CASSLGQVYEQYF
>TRBJ1-3|.|.|TRBV9
TGTGCCAGCAGCGACCACCCAGGGTTAGGAAACACCATATATTTT
CASSDHPGLGNTIYF
>TRBJ1-1|.|.|TRBV5-5
TGTGCCAGCAGCTTTTATGACAGGTCGAACACTGAAGCTTTCTTT
CASSFYDRSNTEAFF
>TRBJ2-2|TRBD2|.|TRBV5-1
TGCGCCAGCAGTGTAGATAGCGGGGGTTCCGGGGAGCTGTTTTTT
CASSVDSGGSGELFF
>TRBJ1-3|.|.|TRBV5-1
TGCGCCAGCAGCTTGGAGGGCTCTGGAAACACCATATATTTT
CASSLEGSGNTIYF
>TRBJ2-2|TRBD2|once|TRBV27
TGTGCCAGCAGTCCCGCGGGACTAGCGGGGGGGACGAACACCGGGGAGCTGTTTTTT
CASSPAGLAGGTNTGELFF
>TRBJ1-1|.|.|TRBV29-1
TGCAGCGTTGAGATGGGGCTAGGGGTGAACACTGAAGCTTTCTTT
CSVEMGLGVNTEAFF
>TRBJ1-2|.|once|TRBV29-1
TGCAGCGTTGGGGGGACCGATGGCTACACCTTC
CSVGGTDGYTF
>TRBJ2-1|.|.|TRBV9
TGTGCCAGCAGCGTAGGCGTGAGCTCCTACAATGAGCAGTTCTTC
CASSVGVSSYNEQFF
>TRBJ1-5|.|.|TRBV9
TGTGCCAGACAGTATTCTAGCAATCAGCCCCAGCATTTT
CARQYSSNQPQHF